This T cell receptor beta chain was sequenced for a study of blood T cell repertoires in COVID-19 (dated by TCRdb to between 2020 and 2021). Background on the whole study: Collaborator samples came from the United States, Italy and Spain and covered acute and convalescent phases of COVID-19. The prospective study material was composed of cDNA or gDNA derived from T cells, B-cell-depleted T cells, or PBMCs. Subjects who had been exposed to COVID-19, were actively infected with it, or had recovered from it provided the deeply sampled blood TCRbeta repertoires that made up the dataset. The repertoires were released in a freely available public database intended as a resource for research on the immune response to SARS-CoV-2. Samples were obtained from the ongoing ImmuneRACE study (first 160 participants) and from about 1,300 subjects provided by 6 global collaborators. Nearly every sample came with metadata listing a de-identified subject ID, COVID-19 status, age in years and sex. Where available, HLA class I and class II types were obtained from metadata supplied by the sample provider rather than from assay-based typing.

TCRbeta CDR3 regions were amplified from genomic DNA by means of the immunoSEQ Assay, a bias-controlled multiplex PCR. The published analysis was carried out like this. The number of nucleated cells in each sample was estimated by amplification of reference gene primers within the assay. To quantify the absolute abundance of each unique TCRbeta CDR3 rearrangement, sequence reads were collapsed and filtered. For each sample, productive Simpson clonality was calculated as the square root of Simpson's diversity index over productive rearrangements. Entries here come from immuneACCESS through TCRdb and include only in-frame sequences with V and J called. Some clones fail to appear in such tables; in the studies checked, an unresolved V gene covers under half of the shortfall, and the cause of the remainder is unknown. The DNA gave D and trimming, while V, J and clone size come from that table. The sample table contains 85,000 to 130,000 clones; only one count was recorded for around 84% of them. The ten top clones hold 26% of the sample.

This clone is a singleton in its sample. The target of this receptor is not known. No per-base quality is available; no much larger clone lies one base away. From the cysteine up to the phenylalanine, the CDR3 has a length of 14 residues. The entry retains the CDR3 DNA only, 42 bases that are in frame from base 1. Trimming at the junction amounts to 6 bases on V and 6 bases on J, and the germline ends lie 16 bases apart. The germline V gene gives CDR1 as KGHDR and CDR2 as SFDVKD. Study-wide conclusions, independent of this receptor: How much clinical and demographic metadata was included differed by source and by participant, and the metadata was provided uncurated.

Whole blood was collected in K2EDTA tubes by collaborating institutions according to the institutions' own protocols. For TCRbeta analysis, collaborators shipped samples as frozen whole blood, isolated PBMCs, or DNA extracted from either of those sample types. The clonotype originates from a man in his 60s with acute or convalescent COVID-19. Recombination linked TRBV24-1 to TRBJ1-1, and TRBD1 may be the D gene, going by 6 matching bases. The material sequenced was peripheral blood. The CDR3: CATSSTGSVAEAFF. The nucleotide sequence is TGTGCCACCAGTAGCACAGGGAGCGTCGCTGAAGCTTTCTTT.